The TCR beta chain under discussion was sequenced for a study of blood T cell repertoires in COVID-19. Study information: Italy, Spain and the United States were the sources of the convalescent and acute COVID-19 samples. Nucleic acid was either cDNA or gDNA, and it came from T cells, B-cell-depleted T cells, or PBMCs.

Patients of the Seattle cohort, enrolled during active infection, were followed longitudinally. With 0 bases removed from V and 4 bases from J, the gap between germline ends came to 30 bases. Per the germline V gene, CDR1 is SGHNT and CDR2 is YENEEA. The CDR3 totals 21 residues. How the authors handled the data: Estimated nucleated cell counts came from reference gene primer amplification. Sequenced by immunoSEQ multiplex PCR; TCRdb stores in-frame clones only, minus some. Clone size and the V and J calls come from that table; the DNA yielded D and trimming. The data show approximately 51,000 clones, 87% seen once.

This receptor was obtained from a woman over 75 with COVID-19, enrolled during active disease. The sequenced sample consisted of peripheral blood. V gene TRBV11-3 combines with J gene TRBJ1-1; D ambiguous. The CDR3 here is CASSLELSSRRDTFRSTEAFF. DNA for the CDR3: TGTGCCAGCAGCTTAGAACTCTCTAGTAGGAGGGATACCTTTAGAAGCACTGAAGCTTTCTTT. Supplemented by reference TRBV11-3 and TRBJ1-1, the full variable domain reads EAGVVQSPRYKIIEKKQPVAFWCNPISGHNTLYWYLQNLGQGPELLIRYENEEAVDDSQLPKDRFSAERLKGVDSTLKIQPAELGDSAVYLCASSLELSSRRDTFRSTEAFFGQGTRLTVV.